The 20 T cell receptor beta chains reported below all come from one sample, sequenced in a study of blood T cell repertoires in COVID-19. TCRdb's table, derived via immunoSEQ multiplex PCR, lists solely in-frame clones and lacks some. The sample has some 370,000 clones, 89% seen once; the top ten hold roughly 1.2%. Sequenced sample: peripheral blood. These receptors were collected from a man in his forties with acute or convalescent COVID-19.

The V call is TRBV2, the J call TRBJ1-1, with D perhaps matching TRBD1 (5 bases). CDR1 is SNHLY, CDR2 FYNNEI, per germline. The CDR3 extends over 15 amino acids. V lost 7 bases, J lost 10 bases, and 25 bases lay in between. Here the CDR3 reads CASTNGPHGGVAAFF. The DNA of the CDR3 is TGTGCCAGCACTAACGGGCCCCACGGAGGGGTCGCAGCTTTCTTT. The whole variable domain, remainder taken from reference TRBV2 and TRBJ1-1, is EPEVTQTPSHQVTQMGQEVILRCVPISNHLYFYWYRQILGQKVEFLVSFYNNEISEKSEIFDDQFSVERPDGSNFTLKIRSTKLEDSAMYFCASTNGPHGGVAAFFGQGTRLTVV.

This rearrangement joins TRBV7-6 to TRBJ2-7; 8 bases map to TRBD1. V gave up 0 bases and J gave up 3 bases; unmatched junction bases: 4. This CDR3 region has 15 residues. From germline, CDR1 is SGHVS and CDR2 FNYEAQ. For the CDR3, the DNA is TGTGCCAGCAGCTTAGCTGATGGACAGGGCTACGAGCAGTACTTC. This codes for CASSLADGQGYEQYF.

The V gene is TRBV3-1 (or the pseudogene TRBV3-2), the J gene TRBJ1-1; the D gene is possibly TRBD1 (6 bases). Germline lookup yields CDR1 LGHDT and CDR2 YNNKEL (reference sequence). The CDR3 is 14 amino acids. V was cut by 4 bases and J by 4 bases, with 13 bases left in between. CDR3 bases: TGTGCCAGCAGCCCACCAACAGGGACCACTGAAGCTTTCTTT. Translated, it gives CASSPPTGTTEAFF.

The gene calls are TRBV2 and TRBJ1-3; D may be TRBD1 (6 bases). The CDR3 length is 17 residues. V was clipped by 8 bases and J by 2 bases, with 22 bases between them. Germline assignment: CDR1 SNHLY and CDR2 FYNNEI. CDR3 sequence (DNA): TGTGCCAGCCATAAGACGGGGACCCAGGGGCCTGGAAACACCATATATTTT. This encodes CASHKTGTQGPGNTIYF.

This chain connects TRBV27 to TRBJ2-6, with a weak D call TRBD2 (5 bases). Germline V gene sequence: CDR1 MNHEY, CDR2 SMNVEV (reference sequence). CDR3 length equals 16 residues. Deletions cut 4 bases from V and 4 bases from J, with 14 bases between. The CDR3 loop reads CASSSGVPLGANVLTF. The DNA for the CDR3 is TGTGCCAGCAGTTCCGGGGTACCTCTGGGGGCCAACGTCCTGACTTTC.

The CDR3 nucleotides are TGTGCCAGCTCACCACAGTCCTCAGTGGAGACCCAGTACTTC. Protein sequence: CASSPQSSVETQYF. This sequence joins TRBV18 and TRBJ2-5; no reliable D call. The V end lost 1 base, the J end lost 5 bases, and 11 bases lay between the germline ends. From germline, CDR1 is KGHSH and CDR2 LQKENI. The CDR3 sequence is 14 residues long.

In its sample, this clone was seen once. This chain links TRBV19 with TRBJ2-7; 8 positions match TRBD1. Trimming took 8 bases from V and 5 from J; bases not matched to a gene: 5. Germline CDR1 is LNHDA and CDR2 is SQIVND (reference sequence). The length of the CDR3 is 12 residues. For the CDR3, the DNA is TGTGCCAGTGGACAGGGATGGAACGAGCAGTACTTC. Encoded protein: CASGQGWNEQYF. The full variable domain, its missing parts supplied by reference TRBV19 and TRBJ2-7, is DGGITQSPKYLFRKEGQNVTLSCEQNLNHDAMYWYRQDPGQGLRLIYYSQIVNDFQKGDIAEGYSVSREKKESFPLTVTSAQKNPTAFYLCASGQGWNEQYFGPGTRLTVT.

The CDR3 region is CASRRLAGLYQETQYF. As DNA, the CDR3 is TGTGCCAGCAGGAGACTAGCGGGTCTATACCAAGAGACCCAGTACTTC. The chain carries TRBV27 and TRBJ2-5, with 10 bases aligning to TRBD2. Germline lookup yields CDR1 MNHEY and CDR2 SMNVEV (reference sequence). The CDR3 length is 16 residues. J gave up 0 bases and V 6 bases, and 7 bases lay outside the gene matches.

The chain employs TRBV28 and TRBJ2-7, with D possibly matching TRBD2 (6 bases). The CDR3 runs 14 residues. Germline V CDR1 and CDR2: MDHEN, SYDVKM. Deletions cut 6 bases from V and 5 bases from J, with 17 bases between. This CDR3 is CASRAHGGLDEQYF. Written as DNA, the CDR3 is TGTGCCAGCAGAGCGCACGGGGGATTAGACGAGCAGTACTTC.

The CDR3 bases are TGTGCCAGCAGCCTAAACAGGGATTCCTACGAGCAGTACTTC. Residues: CASSLNRDSYEQYF. This chain links TRBV11-3 with TRBJ2-7; D may be TRBD1 (6 bases). CDR3 length equals 14 residues. In germline, CDR1 is SGHNT, CDR2 YENEEA. Trimming removed 5 bases from V and 1 base from J, with 12 bases in between.

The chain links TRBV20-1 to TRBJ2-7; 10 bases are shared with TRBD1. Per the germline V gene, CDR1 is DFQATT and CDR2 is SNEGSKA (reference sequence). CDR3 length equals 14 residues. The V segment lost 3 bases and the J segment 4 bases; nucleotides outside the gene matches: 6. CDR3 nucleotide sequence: TGCAGTGCTAGTGCCGGGACAGGGGTATACGAGCAGTACTTC. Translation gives CSASAGTGVYEQYF.

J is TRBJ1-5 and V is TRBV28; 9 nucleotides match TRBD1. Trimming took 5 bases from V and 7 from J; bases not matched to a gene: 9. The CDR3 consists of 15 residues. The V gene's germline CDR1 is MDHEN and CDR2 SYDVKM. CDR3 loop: CASSVQGAGTQPQHF. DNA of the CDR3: TGTGCCAGCAGTGTACAGGGGGCAGGCACGCAGCCCCAGCATTTT.

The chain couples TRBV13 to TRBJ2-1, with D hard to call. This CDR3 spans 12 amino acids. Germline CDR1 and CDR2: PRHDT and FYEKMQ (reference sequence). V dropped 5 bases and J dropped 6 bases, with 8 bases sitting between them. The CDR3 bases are TGTGCCAGCAGCGGAGCTATCAATGAGCAGTTCTTC. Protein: CASSGAINEQFF.

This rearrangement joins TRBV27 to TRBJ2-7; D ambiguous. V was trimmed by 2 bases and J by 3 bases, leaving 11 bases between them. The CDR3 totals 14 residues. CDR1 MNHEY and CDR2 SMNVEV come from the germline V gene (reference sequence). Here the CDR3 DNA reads TGTGCCAGCAGTTTAAGAGGCAGACTCTACGAGCAGTACTTC. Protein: CASSLRGRLYEQYF.

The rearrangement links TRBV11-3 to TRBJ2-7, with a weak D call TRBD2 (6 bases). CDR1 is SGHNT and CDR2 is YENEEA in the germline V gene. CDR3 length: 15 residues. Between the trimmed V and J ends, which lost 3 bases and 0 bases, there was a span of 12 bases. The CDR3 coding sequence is TGTGCCAGCAGCTTCAGCGGGCCATACTCCTACGAGCAGTACTTC. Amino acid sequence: CASSFSGPYSYEQYF.

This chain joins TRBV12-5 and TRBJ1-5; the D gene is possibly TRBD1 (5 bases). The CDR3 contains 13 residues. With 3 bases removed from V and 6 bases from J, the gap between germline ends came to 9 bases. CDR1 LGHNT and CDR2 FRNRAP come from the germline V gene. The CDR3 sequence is CASGFREPQPQHF. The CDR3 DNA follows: TGTGCTAGTGGTTTCAGGGAACCTCAGCCCCAGCATTTT.

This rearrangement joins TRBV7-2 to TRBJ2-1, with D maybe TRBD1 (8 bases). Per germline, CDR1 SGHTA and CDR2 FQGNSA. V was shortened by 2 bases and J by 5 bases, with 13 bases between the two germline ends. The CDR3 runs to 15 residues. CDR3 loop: CASSLNRGRDNEQFF. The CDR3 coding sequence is TGTGCCAGCAGCTTAAACAGGGGGAGGGACAATGAGCAGTTCTTC.

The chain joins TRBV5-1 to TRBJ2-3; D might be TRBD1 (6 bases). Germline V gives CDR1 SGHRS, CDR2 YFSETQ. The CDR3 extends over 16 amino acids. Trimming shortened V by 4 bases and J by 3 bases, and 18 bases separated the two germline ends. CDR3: CASSPGGALETDTQYF. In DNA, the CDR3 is TGCGCCAGCAGCCCTGGGGGCGCTTTAGAAACAGATACGCAGTATTTT.

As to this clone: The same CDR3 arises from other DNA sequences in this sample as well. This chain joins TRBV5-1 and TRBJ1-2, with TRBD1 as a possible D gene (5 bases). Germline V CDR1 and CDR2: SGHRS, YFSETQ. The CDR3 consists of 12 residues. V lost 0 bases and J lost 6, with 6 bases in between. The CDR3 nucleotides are TGCGCCAGCAGCTTGGCGGGGGATGGCTACACCTTC. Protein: CASSLAGDGYTF.

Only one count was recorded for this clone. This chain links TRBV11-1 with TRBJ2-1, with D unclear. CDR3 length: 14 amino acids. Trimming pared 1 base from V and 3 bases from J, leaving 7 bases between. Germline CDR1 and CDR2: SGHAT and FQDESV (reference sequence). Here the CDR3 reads CASSLGYSYNEQFF. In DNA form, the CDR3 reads TGTGCCAGCAGCTTAGGGTACAGCTACAATGAGCAGTTCTTC.